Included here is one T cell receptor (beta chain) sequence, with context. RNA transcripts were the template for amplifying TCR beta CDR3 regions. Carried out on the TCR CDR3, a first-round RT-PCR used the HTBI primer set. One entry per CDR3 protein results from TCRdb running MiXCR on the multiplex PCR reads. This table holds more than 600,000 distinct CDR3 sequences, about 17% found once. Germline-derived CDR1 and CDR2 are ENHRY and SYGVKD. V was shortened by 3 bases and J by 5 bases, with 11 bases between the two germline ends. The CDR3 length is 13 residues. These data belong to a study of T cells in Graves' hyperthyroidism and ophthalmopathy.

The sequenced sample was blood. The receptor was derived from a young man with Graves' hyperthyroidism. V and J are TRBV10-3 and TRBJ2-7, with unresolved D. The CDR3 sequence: CAISDRGVNEQYF. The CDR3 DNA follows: TGTGCCATCAGTGACCGTGGGGTCAACGAGCAGTACTTC.